This TCR beta chain was obtained from a study of T cell changes during pregnancy in multiple sclerosis. This CDR3 has 21 residues. TCRdb's table, derived via immunoSEQ multiplex PCR, lists solely in-frame clones and lacks some. This sample yields roughly 69,000 clones, of which 90% to 95% are seen a single time; 0.29% belongs to the top ten. This clonotype originated in a female donor in good health, enrolled as a control in a pregnancy study. This chain uses TRBV21-1 with TRBJ1-5; the D call in the table, TRBD1, was not verified against the DNA. TRBV21-1 is a pseudogene segment. This specimen was CD4+ T cells from peripheral blood mononuclear cells, taken in the third trimester of pregnancy. The CDR3, as DNA: TGTGCCAGCAGCAAAAAAGGTAGGGGACAGGGTTCGGTTGGATGCAATCAGCCCCAGCATTTT. It codes for CASSKKGRGQGSVGCNQPQHF.